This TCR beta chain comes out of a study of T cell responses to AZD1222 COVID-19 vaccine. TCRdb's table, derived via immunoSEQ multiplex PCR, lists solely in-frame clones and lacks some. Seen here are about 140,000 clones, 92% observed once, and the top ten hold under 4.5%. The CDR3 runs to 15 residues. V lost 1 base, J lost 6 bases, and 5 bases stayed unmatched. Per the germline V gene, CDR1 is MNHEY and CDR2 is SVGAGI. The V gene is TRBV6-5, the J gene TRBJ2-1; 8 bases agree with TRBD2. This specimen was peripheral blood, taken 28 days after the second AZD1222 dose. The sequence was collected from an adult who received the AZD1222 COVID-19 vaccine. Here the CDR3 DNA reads TGTGCCAGCAGTTACTTTGCGGGAGGTTTCAATGAGCAGTTCTTC. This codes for CASSYFAGGFNEQFF.